Presented here are 25 T cell receptor beta chains from one specimen sequenced in a study of blood T cell repertoires in COVID-19. Sequenced by immunoSEQ multiplex PCR; TCRdb stores in-frame clones only, minus some. The data contain 75,000 to 100,000 clones, 81% of them singletons. The source material was peripheral blood. These receptors came from a man in his 60s with acute or convalescent COVID-19.

The chain has TRBV12-3 or TRBV12-4 and TRBJ1-1, with D unclear. V gave up 4 bases and J gave up 7 bases, with 10 bases separating them. The CDR3 loop spans 12 amino acids. The chain's CDR3 is CASSSRGFEAFF. The CDR3 nucleotides read TGTGCCAGCAGTTCTCGGGGTTTTGAAGCTTTCTTT.

This rearrangement joins TRBV12-3 or TRBV12-4 to TRBJ2-2, with no clear D. This CDR3 is 13 amino acids long. Trimming took off 2 bases at V and 9 bases at J, with 10 bases between the two ends. The CDR3 is CASSLHGPRELFF. The CDR3 DNA reads as TGTGCCAGCAGTTTACATGGCCCCCGGGAGCTGTTTTTT.

This clone has only a few counts. The rearrangement uses TRBV28 and TRBJ2-1; maybe TRBD2 (5 bases). Germline lookup yields CDR1 MDHEN and CDR2 SYDVKM. Trimming cost V 3 bases and J 4 bases, with 10 bases left between them. The CDR3 runs to 14 residues. CDR3 residues: CASSLSGLYNEQFF. As DNA, the CDR3 is TGTGCCAGCAGTTTGAGCGGACTGTACAATGAGCAGTTCTTC.

The chain uses TRBV6-5 and TRBJ2-2, with D perhaps matching TRBD1 (5 bases). The germline V gene encodes CDR1 MNHEY and CDR2 SVGAGI. Trimming removed 0 bases at V and 5 bases at J, with 10 bases between. CDR3 length: 15 amino acids. In DNA form, the CDR3 reads TGTGCCAGCAGTTACTCAGACACAGGAACCGGGGAGCTGTTTTTT. Amino acid sequence: CASSYSDTGTGELFF.

The chain links TRBV4-3 to TRBJ2-1; 10 bases agree with TRBD1. The J segment lost 3 bases and the V segment lost 4 bases, leaving 6 bases of the junction unmatched. Germline lookup yields CDR1 LGHNA and CDR2 YSLEER. The CDR3 is 16 amino acids. In nucleotides, the CDR3 is TGCGCCAGCAGCCGGGACGACAGGGGGCTCTACAATGAGCAGTTCTTC. Protein sequence: CASSRDDRGLYNEQFF.

The chain carries TRBV18 and TRBJ1-1; no clear D. From germline, CDR1 is KGHSH and CDR2 LQKENI. This CDR3 region has 15 residues. The V and J ends lost 2 bases and 4 bases respectively, with 14 bases between them. CDR3 protein: CASSPRGDRGTEAFF. The CDR3 DNA follows: TGTGCCAGCTCACCAAGAGGCGACCGGGGCACTGAAGCTTTCTTT.

Concerning this clone: The same CDR3 also results from other DNA sequences found in this sample. V and J are TRBV4-3 and TRBJ2-5; 11 bases agree with TRBD2. CDR3 size: 15 residues. CDR1 and CDR2 from the germline V gene are LGHNA and YSLEER. Germline trimming cut 6 bases from V and 5 bases from J; bases unmatched to any gene: 8. DNA for the CDR3: TGCGCCAGCAGTCCAGGAGGGACTAGCGGCGAGACCCAGTACTTC. Residues: CASSPGGTSGETQYF.

A single count supports this clone. The rearrangement links TRBV3-1 (or the pseudogene TRBV3-2) to TRBJ1-6; 7 bases fit TRBD1. The CDR3 consists of 14 residues. With V trimmed by 3 bases and J by 7 bases, 3 bases remained unmatched. Germline values: CDR1 LGHDT, CDR2 YNNKEL (reference sequence). The CDR3 region is CASSQTGQNSPLHF. DNA of the CDR3: TGTGCCAGCAGCCAGACAGGGCAGAATTCACCCCTCCACTTT.

CDR3 coding DNA: TGTGCCAGCAGCGCTAACAATTCACCCCTCCACTTT. Translating gives CASSANNSPLHF. The V gene is TRBV5-6, the J gene TRBJ1-6; no clear D. The CDR3 runs to 12 residues. Germline V gene data show CDR1 as SGHDT and CDR2 as YYEEEE. Trimming removed 4 bases at V and 7 bases at J, with 6 bases between.

The gene calls are TRBV7-2 and TRBJ2-3; D unclear. Germline assignment: CDR1 SGHTA and CDR2 FQGNSA. This CDR3 has 12 amino acids. V lost 7 bases and J lost 6, with 11 bases in between. The CDR3 here is CASKRSVDTQYF. CDR3 DNA sequence: TGTGCCAGCAAACGGAGCGTTGATACGCAGTATTTT.

The V and J genes are TRBV5-6 and TRBJ2-1; a possible D gene is TRBD1 (5 bases). Trimming stripped 0 bases from V and 0 bases from J, with 16 bases between. This CDR3 contains 18 residues. Germline V gene data show CDR1 as SGHDT and CDR2 as YYEEEE. For the CDR3, the DNA is TGTGCCAGCAGCTTGGCCCGAAGACAGTCGAGCTCCTACAATGAGCAGTTCTTC. It encodes CASSLARRQSSSYNEQFF.

V gene TRBV2 combines with J gene TRBJ2-6, with D tentatively TRBD2 (7 bases). Germline V CDR1 and CDR2: SNHLY, FYNNEI. The CDR3 is 19 amino acids. Between the trimmed V and J ends, which lost 0 bases and 2 bases, there was a span of 17 bases. The CDR3 sequence is CASSEAPLWGGPGANVLTF. CDR3 DNA sequence: TGTGCCAGCAGTGAAGCGCCTCTTTGGGGGGGCCCTGGGGCCAACGTCCTGACTTTC.

This clone was detected ten times or more. The genes are TRBV19 and TRBJ1-6; possible D gene TRBD1, 6 bases. Looked up from germline, CDR1 is LNHDA and CDR2 is SQIVND (reference sequence). This CDR3 is 15 amino acids long. V was pared by 3 bases and J by 8 bases, with 14 bases between. The CDR3 coding sequence is TGTGCCAGTAGTATGTTAAGGGACATTTATTCACCCCTCCACTTT. It encodes CASSMLRDIYSPLHF. The variable domain in full, with the rest retrieved from reference TRBV19 and TRBJ1-6, is DGGITQSPKYLFRKEGQNVTLSCEQNLNHDAMYWYRQDPGQGLRLIYYSQIVNDFQKGDIAEGYSVSREKKESFPLTVTSAQKNPTAFYLCASSMLRDIYSPLHFGNGTRLTVT.

V usage is TRBV28 and J usage is TRBJ1-5, with 7 bases that match TRBD1. Germline values: CDR1 MDHEN, CDR2 SYDVKM. This CDR3 contains 12 residues. V trimming: 9 bases; J trimming: 6 bases; junction bases outside the gene matches: 5. The CDR3 is CASKTGTQPQHF. CDR3 sequence (DNA): TGTGCCAGTAAGACAGGGACTCAGCCCCAGCATTTT.

This chain joins TRBV7-9 and TRBJ1-2, with D maybe TRBD1 (6 bases). The CDR3 consists of 12 residues. Germline V lookup: CDR1 SEHNR, CDR2 FQNEAQ (reference sequence). The V and J ends lost 5 bases and 7 bases respectively, with 11 bases between them. In nucleotides, the CDR3 is TGTGCCAGCAGCCCCGGACAGTCTGGCTACACCTTC. As protein: CASSPGQSGYTF.

The chain's CDR3 is CASSYQDRGGNSPLHF. CDR3 DNA: TGTGCCAGCAGTTACCAGGACAGGGGTGGAAATTCACCCCTCCACTTT. This rearrangement joins TRBV6-5 to TRBJ1-6; TRBD1 matches 9 bases. Trimming at V came to 2 bases and at J to 7 bases, leaving 6 bases not matched to a gene. The CDR3 is 16 amino acids. Germline-derived CDR1 and CDR2 are MNHEY and SVGAGI.

The V call is TRBV6-1, the J call TRBJ2-3; possibly TRBD2 for D (6 bases). The germline V and J ends were trimmed by 0 bases and 5 bases, with 9 bases remaining between them. Germline V gives CDR1 MNHNS, CDR2 SASEGT. The CDR3 totals 14 residues. CDR3 in DNA: TGTGCCAGCAGTGAAGCCGCGGGGAAAGATACGCAGTATTTT. This translates into CASSEAAGKDTQYF.

The chain carries TRBV3-1 (or the pseudogene TRBV3-2) and TRBJ1-5, with unresolved D. The CDR3 runs 13 residues. Trimming shortened V by 0 bases and J by 5 bases, and 5 bases separated the two germline ends. Germline CDR1 is LGHDT and CDR2 is YNNKEL (reference sequence). The CDR3 is CASSQEADQPQHF. In nucleotides, the CDR3 is TGTGCCAGCAGCCAAGAAGCCGATCAGCCCCAGCATTTT.

CDR3 bases: TGTGCCACCGGGGAACGGCGGGACGGCCCAGATACGCAGTATTTT. It encodes CATGERRDGPDTQYF. The chain carries TRBV24-1 and TRBJ2-3; possible D gene TRBD2, 6 bases. The germline V gene has CDR1 KGHDR and CDR2 SFDVKD. Trimming cost V 9 bases and J 4 bases, with 19 bases left between them. This CDR3 has 15 residues.

The chain is built from TRBV5-4 and TRBJ1-2, with unresolved D. The ends were cut back, 3 bases at V and 0 bases at J, with 6 bases in the middle. This CDR3 is built from 13 residues. Germline CDR1 reads SGHNT; CDR2 reads YYREEE (reference sequence). Here the CDR3 reads CASSSPANYGYTF. The CDR3 coding sequence is TGTGCCAGCAGCTCCCCAGCTAACTATGGCTACACCTTC.

The chain couples TRBV10-3 to TRBJ1-3, with 7 bases aligning to TRBD1. The CDR3 totals 16 residues. CDR1 ENHRY and CDR2 SYGVKD come from the germline V gene. The V segment lost 4 bases and the J segment 0 bases; nucleotides outside the gene matches: 6. The CDR3 reads CAISGLDRASGNTIYF. DNA for the CDR3: TGTGCCATCAGTGGTTTAGACAGGGCCTCTGGAAACACCATATATTTT.

V is TRBV5-1 and J is TRBJ2-7, with 8 bases lining up with TRBD1. The CDR3 extends over 15 amino acids. Germline V gives CDR1 SGHRS, CDR2 YFSETQ. The V gene end was trimmed by 2 bases and the J gene end by 3 bases; junction bases not matched to a gene: 7. As DNA, the CDR3 is TGCGCCAGCAGCTTCTCGACAGGGGTCTTCTACGAGCAGTACTTC. Translated, it gives CASSFSTGVFYEQYF.

In its sample, this clone was seen many times. This chain joins TRBV2 and TRBJ2-7; 9 positions agree with TRBD1. V dropped 6 bases and J dropped 3; count of bases not matched to a gene: 12. Germline values: CDR1 SNHLY, CDR2 FYNNEI. The CDR3 has 16 amino acids. The CDR3 protein is CASSARRDRVDYEQYF. CDR3 DNA sequence: TGTGCCAGCAGCGCACGCCGGGACAGGGTAGACTACGAGCAGTACTTC.

V gene TRBV6-2 or TRBV6-3 combines with J gene TRBJ1-5, with TRBD1 identical over 8 bases. Germline V CDR1 and CDR2: MNHEY, SVGEGT. The CDR3 extends over 14 amino acids. V was clipped by 6 bases and J by 6 bases; unmatched bases: 7. CDR3 DNA sequence: TGTGCCAGCAGCGGGACAGGTCAGCTTCAGCCCCAGCATTTT. Amino acids: CASSGTGQLQPQHF.

The V and J genes are TRBV5-4 and TRBJ1-1; possibly TRBD1 for D (5 bases). Trimming took off 0 bases at V and 1 base at J, with 7 bases between the two ends. This CDR3 is built from 14 residues. CDR1 and CDR2 from the germline V gene are SGHNT and YYREEE (reference sequence). DNA of the CDR3: TGTGCCAGCAGCTTGGATAGGGGGAACACTGAAGCTTTCTTT. Its protein product is CASSLDRGNTEAFF.